This T cell receptor (beta chain) comes out of a study of T-cell memory formation after mild COVID-19. Points from the study as a whole: Shrinking CD4+ clones resided mostly in CM and EM, and CD8+ ones in EMRA. Some clones that responded turned up in pre-infection memory, which suggests that cross-reactive memory joined in. A balance of CD4 and CD8 characterized clones contracting day 15 to 85, whereas later expanders leaned CD4+.

V was shortened by 5 bases and J by 7 bases, with 17 bases between the two germline ends. The germline V gene encodes CDR1 SGHVS and CDR2 FQNEAQ. CDR3 length equals 14 residues. From the 5' RACE reads, TCRdb called clonotypes with MiXCR, one entry per CDR3 protein. The sample consists of 450,000 or so distinct CDR3 sequences, nearly 25% of them appearing once. The table lists this clonotype with a few counts. Its specificity is not known. Sequencing input: PBMCs or a T cell subset sorted from them (not recorded which). This rearrangement joins TRBV7-8 to TRBJ1-2, with D uncertain. This clonotype was obtained from an adult woman who had mild COVID-19 (a few samples of this study predate the infection). Cell type and time point are not known. The CDR3 DNA reads TGTGCCAGCAGCCCTCTAGGTAGAGGTTCTGGCTACACCTTC. Its translation is CASSPLGRGSGYTF. The whole variable domain, remainder taken from reference TRBV7-8 and TRBJ1-2, is GAGVSQSPRYKVAKRGQDVALRCDPISGHVSLFWYQQALGQGPEFLTYFQNEAQLDKSGLPSDRFFAERPEGSVSTLKIQRTQQEDSAVYLCASSPLGRGSGYTFGSGTRLTVV.